Below, 7 T cell receptor beta chains from the same sample are listed, as sequenced in a study of T cell responses to AZD1222 COVID-19 vaccine. Method: immunoSEQ multiplex PCR; TCRdb's copy keeps in-frame clones and lacks some. The table has 150,000 or so clones, roughly nine tenths seen once. Material: peripheral blood, obtained 28 days after the second AZD1222 dose. These receptors were obtained from an adult who received the AZD1222 COVID-19 vaccine.

The chain joins TRBV5-4 to TRBJ2-5; D perhaps matches TRBD2 (5 bases). Trimming stripped 3 bases from V and 1 base from J, with 13 bases between. The CDR3 spans 15 residues. CDR1 SGHNT and CDR2 YYREEE come from the germline V gene (reference sequence). CDR3: CASSSADGGQETQYF. The CDR3 DNA is TGTGCCAGCAGCTCCGCGGACGGAGGCCAAGAGACCCAGTACTTC. The complete variable domain, with remaining parts taken from reference TRBV5-4 and TRBJ2-5, reads ETGVTQSPTHLIKTRGQQVTLRCSSQSGHNTVSWYQQALGQGPQFIFQYYREEENGRGNFPPRFSGLQFPNYSSELNVNALELDDSALYLCASSSADGGQETQYFGPGTRLLVL.

The chain combines TRBV24-1 with TRBJ2-3; TRBD2 matches 16 bases. The CDR3 sequence is 18 residues long. V lost 4 bases, J lost 0 bases, and 3 bases stayed unmatched. From germline, CDR1 is KGHDR and CDR2 SFDVKD. The CDR3 DNA follows: TGTGCCACCAGTGAAGGGACTAGCGGGAGGGTTAGCACAGATACGCAGTATTTT. Translation: CATSEGTSGRVSTDTQYF.

V is TRBV20-1 and J is TRBJ2-7; TRBD1 might be the D (5 bases). V shed 6 bases and J shed 6 bases, with 12 bases lying between them. The CDR3 sequence is 11 residues long. Germline values: CDR1 DFQATT, CDR2 SNEGSKA (reference sequence). The CDR3 DNA sequence: TGCAGTGCACCGACAGTTCTCGAGCAGTACTTC. It codes for CSAPTVLEQYF.

The gene calls are TRBV4-2 and TRBJ2-1; 9 nucleotides align to TRBD2. The V and J ends lost 8 bases and 9 bases, in that order; junction bases with no gene match: 11. Germline CDR1 LGHNA, CDR2 YNFKEQ. This CDR3 spans 14 amino acids. The CDR3 DNA sequence: TGTGCCAGCTTCGGGAGCGGGAGGAAGGCTGAGCAGTTCTTC. Encoded protein: CASFGSGRKAEQFF.

V is TRBV7-8 and J is TRBJ2-5; D is ambiguous. V was clipped by 2 bases and J by 2 bases, with 12 bases between them. Germline V gene lookup returns CDR1 SGHVS and CDR2 FQNEAQ. There are 15 residues in the CDR3. For the CDR3, the DNA is TGTGCCAGCAGCTTAAAGCGCACCCATCAAGAGACCCAGTACTTC. This encodes CASSLKRTHQETQYF.

The rearrangement joins TRBV5-1 to TRBJ1-1; maybe TRBD1 (5 bases). With 4 bases removed from V and 4 bases from J, the gap between germline ends came to 14 bases. The CDR3 extends over 14 amino acids. CDR1 is SGHRS, CDR2 YFSETQ, per germline. The CDR3 bases are TGCGCCAGCAGCCCCTTCGGCGGGGGCACTGAAGCTTTCTTT. It codes for CASSPFGGGTEAFF.

The V call is TRBV10-1, the J call TRBJ1-2, with D unclear. V was clipped by 0 bases and J by 2 bases, with 10 bases between them. The germline gives CDR1 WNHNN, CDR2 SYGVQD (reference sequence). This CDR3 has 15 amino acids. CDR3 loop: CASSESRPANYGYTF. CDR3 bases: TGCGCCAGCAGTGAGTCGCGGCCGGCCAACTATGGCTACACCTTC.